The 9 T cell receptor beta chains below all came from one sample that was sequenced in a study of shared clonotypes between healthy human individuals. Method: immunoSEQ multiplex PCR; TCRdb's copy keeps in-frame clones and lacks some. Found here are some 790,000 clones, roughly 72% of them singletons; the top ten hold over 1.5%. The sequenced material came from memory CD4+ T cells sorted from blood. Subset: CD45RA-negative fraction. The receptors were gathered from a woman in her thirties in good health.

Note on this clone: Within the sample, other DNA sequences also encode this same CDR3. The chain couples TRBV5-1 to TRBJ2-3; 8 bases are shared with TRBD1. This CDR3 is 14 amino acids long. In germline, CDR1 is SGHRS, CDR2 YFSETQ. Germline trimming cut 2 bases from V and 6 bases from J; bases unmatched to any gene: 5. CDR3 amino acids: CASSLGTGGDTQYF. CDR3 nucleotide sequence: TGCGCCAGCAGCTTAGGCACAGGGGGGGATACGCAGTATTTT.

Notes on this clone: Additional DNA sequences in this sample encode the identical CDR3. J is TRBJ2-3 and V is TRBV27; maybe TRBD2 (5 bases). The CDR3 covers 13 residues. Trimming left V 8 bases short and J 2 bases short, with 11 bases between. The germline gives CDR1 MNHEY, CDR2 SMNVEV (reference sequence). DNA of the CDR3: TGTGCCAGCCGTTCGGGGAACACAGATACGCAGTATTTT. Residues: CASRSGNTDTQYF.

For the CDR3, the DNA is TGTGCCAGCAGCTTGACTAGCGGGAGGGGTCGGGCCGTCGGCGGGGAGCTGTTTTTT. It encodes CASSLTSGRGRAVGGELFF. J is TRBJ2-2 and V is TRBV11-2; 14 nucleotides line up with TRBD2. Germline V gene lookup returns CDR1 SGHAT and CDR2 FQNNGV. Unmatched junction bases numbered 13, after V lost 3 bases and J lost 7 bases. CDR3 length: 19 residues.

The chain is built from TRBV4-1 and TRBJ2-7, with 8 bases identical to TRBD2. The trim removed 4 bases at V and 1 base at J, leaving 9 bases unmatched. The CDR3 runs to 16 residues. From germline, CDR1 is MGHRA and CDR2 YSYEKL. CDR3 DNA sequence: TGCGCCAGCAGCCGGATGATGACTAGCGAGTCCTACGAGCAGTACTTC. Translated: CASSRMMTSESYEQYF.

J is TRBJ1-2 and V is TRBV28; 10 positions match TRBD1. The length of the CDR3 is 14 residues. CDR1 is MDHEN and CDR2 is SYDVKM in the germline V gene. With 5 bases clipped from V and 8 bases from J, the junction kept 8 bases outside the gene matches. CDR3 sequence reads: CASSPGDRGRGYTF. CDR3 sequence (DNA): TGTGCCAGCAGTCCGGGAGACAGGGGGCGAGGCTACACCTTC.

The chain employs TRBV6-5 and TRBJ2-2, with D possibly being TRBD1 (5 bases). The germline V gene has CDR1 MNHEY and CDR2 SVGAGI. V was trimmed by 8 bases and J by 2 bases, leaving 12 bases between them. The CDR3 sequence is 14 residues long. CDR3 in DNA: TGTGCCAGCCACGGACATATTAACACCGGGGAGCTGTTTTTT. This translates into CASHGHINTGELFF.

The chain joins TRBV18 to TRBJ1-1; D unresolved. Per germline, CDR1 KGHSH and CDR2 LQKENI. The CDR3 is 13 amino acids. V shed 2 bases and J shed 4 bases, with 8 bases lying between them. The CDR3 bases are TGTGCCAGCTCACCAAAGGGCAGCACTGAAGCTTTCTTT. This gives the protein CASSPKGSTEAFF.

This chain connects TRBV5-1 to TRBJ2-1; 9 bases map to TRBD2. The CDR3 loop spans 14 amino acids. Germline V gene lookup returns CDR1 SGHRS and CDR2 YFSETQ. J lost 3 bases, V lost 6 bases, and 4 bases had no gene match. The CDR3 here is CASTQAGGYNEQFF. CDR3 coding DNA: TGCGCCAGCACGCAAGCGGGAGGCTACAATGAGCAGTTCTTC. The complete variable domain, with remaining parts taken from reference TRBV5-1 and TRBJ2-1, reads KAGVTQTPRYLIKTRGQQVTLSCSPISGHRSVSWYQQTPGQGLQFLFEYFSETQRNKGNFPGRFSGRQFSNSRSEMNVSTLELGDSALYLCASTQAGGYNEQFFGPGTRLTVL.

V usage is TRBV11-2 and J usage is TRBJ2-5; D is ambiguous. The DNA end is a closer match to TRBJ2-7, so the J assignment may be wrong. Germline V gives CDR1 SGHAT, CDR2 FQNNGV. This CDR3 is 14 amino acids long. The CDR3 here is CASSLGNRNYEQYF. In nucleotides, the CDR3 is TGTGCCAGCAGCTTAGGGAACCGCAACTACGAGCAGTACTTC.